Listed here are 20 T cell receptor beta chains from one sample, sequenced in a study of Graves' ophthalmopathy and Graves' hyperthyroidism. TCR beta CDR3 regions were amplified from RNA transcripts. RT-PCR with HTBI primers came first, then second-round multiplex PCR. TCRdb analysed the multiplex PCR reads with MiXCR anew, one entry per CDR3 protein. Here the sample spans 650,000 to 900,000 distinct CDR3 sequences, around 40% being singletons. Sequenced: peripheral blood. These receptors were obtained from an adult man with Graves' ophthalmopathy.

The V call is TRBV19, the J call TRBJ2-6, with 8 bases matching TRBD1. In germline, CDR1 is LNHDA, CDR2 SQIVND (reference sequence). The CDR3 has 17 residues. V lost 7 bases and J lost 4; bases outside the gene matches: 12. The CDR3 DNA is TGTGCCAGTAATGGACAGGGAGTACAGCCCGGGGCCAACGTCCTGACTTTC. Its translation: CASNGQGVQPGANVLTF.

The CDR3 region has the DNA TGTGCCAGTAGTATCGGACAGGTTCCCTACGAGCAGTACTTC. Encoded protein: CASSIGQVPYEQYF. The genes are TRBV19 and TRBJ2-7, with 7 nucleotides matching TRBD1. V was clipped by 3 bases and J by 2 bases; unmatched bases: 4. Germline lookup yields CDR1 LNHDA and CDR2 SQIVND (reference sequence). This CDR3 region has 14 residues.

In regard to this clonotype: The junction and the germline gene differ at one end; a read error may be behind it. The chain links TRBV9 to TRBJ1-1; the match to TRBD1 covers 9 bases. CDR1 is SGDLS, CDR2 YYNGEE, per germline. The CDR3 consists of 13 residues. The CDR3 DNA follows: TGTGCCGGCAGAACAGGGGGCTGGACTGAAGCTTTCTTT. This translates into CAGRTGGWTEAFF.

This clonotype occurred once. The gene calls are TRBV7-8 and TRBJ1-3; TRBD1 is a possible D gene (5 bases). V shed 3 bases and J shed 7 bases, with 10 bases lying between them. The CDR3 loop spans 13 amino acids. CDR1 and CDR2 (germline): SGHVS, FQNEAQ. The CDR3 nucleotides are TGTGCCAGCAGCTTGCAGGGTCGGAACACCATATATTTT. Amino acids: CASSLQGRNTIYF.

Note on this clonotype: Its ends do not fully match the called genes, so a read error is possible. The V call is TRBV24-1, the J call TRBJ1-5; 8 bases fit TRBD1. The germline CDR1 and CDR2 sequences are KGHDR and SFDVKD. This CDR3 is 16 amino acids long. CDR3 amino acids: CASSYSWTGYNQPQHF. CDR3 sequence (DNA): TGTGCCAGCAGTTACTCTTGGACAGGGTACAATCAGCCCCAGCATTTT.

CDR3 sequence (DNA): TGTGCCAGTTACCCGACTAGCGGGGGGATTGCCGGGGAGCTGTTTTTT. It codes for CASYPTSGGIAGELFF. The rearrangement uses TRBV25-1 and TRBJ2-2; 13 positions agree with TRBD2. The length of the CDR3 is 16 residues. Germline CDR1 MGHDK, CDR2 SYGVNS. V dropped 9 bases and J dropped 6; count of bases not matched to a gene: 10.

This clonotype has a count of ten or more. The chain has TRBV20-1 and TRBJ1-6, with D tentatively TRBD1 (6 bases). Germline-derived CDR1 and CDR2 are DFQATT and SNEGSKA (reference sequence). Between the trimmed V and J ends, which lost 3 bases and 7 bases, there was a span of 13 bases. The CDR3 is 14 amino acids. In DNA, the CDR3 is TGCAGTGCTAGTGTCGCGCAGGGGAATTCACCCCTCCACTTT. Its translation is CSASVAQGNSPLHF.

Points on this clonotype: A read error is possible here, since a much larger clone lies one base away. The chain recombines TRBV7-2 with TRBJ1-2; D gene ambiguous. This CDR3 has 10 residues. Germline V gene lookup returns CDR1 SGHTA and CDR2 FQGNSA. CDR3 in amino acids: CASSYGGYIF. In nucleotides, the CDR3 is TGTGCCAGCAGCTACGGTGGCTACATCTTC.

The rearrangement joins TRBV20-1 to TRBJ1-6, with a tentative D call TRBD1 (6 bases). Germline CDR1 and CDR2: DFQATT and SNEGSKA (reference sequence). The V end lost 7 bases, the J end lost 11 bases, and 18 bases lay between the germline ends. CDR3 length: 13 residues. The DNA of the CDR3 is TGCAGTGGGACGGCAGGGGTGTATGCACCCCTCCACTTT. Protein sequence: CSGTAGVYAPLHF.

The genes are TRBV25-1 and TRBJ1-6; D gene unclear. CDR3 length: 14 residues. Germline-derived CDR1 and CDR2 are MGHDK and SYGVNS. Deletions cut 8 bases from V and 7 bases from J, with 15 bases between. DNA for the CDR3: TGTGCCAGCGTAGGATCAGGCGACAATTCACCCCTCCACTTT. It codes for CASVGSGDNSPLHF.

This clonotype has a handful of counts. The rearrangement links TRBV9 to TRBJ2-7; D possibly corresponds to TRBD2 (5 bases). The CDR3 loop spans 13 amino acids. Germline CDR1 is SGDLS and CDR2 is YYNGEE. V shed 2 bases and J shed 2 bases, with 8 bases lying between them. The CDR3 spells CASSVGSAYEQYF. The CDR3 DNA reads TGTGCCAGCAGCGTGGGGAGCGCCTACGAGCAGTACTTC. The whole variable domain, remainder taken from reference TRBV9 and TRBJ2-7, is DSGVTQTPKHLITATGQRVTLRCSPRSGDLSVYWYQQSLDQGLQFLIQYYNGEERAKGNILERFSAQQFPDLHSELNLSSLELGDSALYFCASSVGSAYEQYFGPGTRLTVT.

In this sample, this clonotype turned up a few times. Germline is not matched at one junction end, which may reflect a read error. The chain is built from TRBV10-3 and TRBJ1-6; D is uncertain. The CDR3 is 15 amino acids. The germline V gene encodes CDR1 ENHRY and CDR2 SYGVKD. In DNA form, the CDR3 reads TGTGCCAGCAGTTTTCGGACGGGAGATAATTCACCCCTCCACTTT. This gives the protein CASSFRTGDNSPLHF.

A note on this clonotype: A much more abundant neighbour one base away suggests this may be a read error. This chain links TRBV9 with TRBJ1-2; 8 nucleotides line up with TRBD1. CDR1 and CDR2 (germline): SGDLS, YYNGEE. This CDR3 is built from 15 residues. The CDR3 is CASSGDRRRIYGHTF. In nucleotides, the CDR3 is TGTGCCAGCAGCGGGGACAGGCGACGTATCTATGGCCACACCTTC.

This clonotype came up many times. The chain uses TRBV7-2 and TRBJ1-2; weak D call: TRBD1 (5 bases). CDR1 and CDR2 from the germline V gene are SGHTA and FQGNSA. Trimming removed 5 bases from V and 12 bases from J, with 19 bases in between. The CDR3 covers 13 residues. The CDR3 nucleotides are TGTGCCAGCAGCCAACACCTCTGGGGCCTCCACACCTTC. It is translated as CASSQHLWGLHTF.

This clonotype has ten or more counts. The chain carries TRBV7-2 and TRBJ2-7; tentative D call: TRBD1 (6 bases). V dropped 5 bases and J dropped 2 bases, with 16 bases sitting between them. The germline CDR1 and CDR2 sequences are SGHTA and FQGNSA. The CDR3 is 15 residues long. CDR3 sequence: CASSNSGTQTYEQYF. The CDR3 DNA is TGTGCCAGCAGCAATTCCGGGACACAAACCTACGAGCAGTACTTC. The entire variable domain, with the rest obtained from reference TRBV7-2 and TRBJ2-7, is as follows: GAGVSQSPSNKVTEKGKDVELRCDPISGHTALYWYRQSLGQGLEFLIYFQGNSAPDKSGLPSDRFSAERTGGSVSTLTIQRTQQEDSAVYLCASSNSGTQTYEQYFGPGTRLTVT.

Notes on this clonotype: Germline and junction disagree at one end, which may indicate a read error. V and J are TRBV5-5 and TRBJ2-6; D is perhaps TRBD2 (5 bases). The CDR3 contains 10 residues. Germline CDR1 reads SGHKS; CDR2 reads YYEKEE (reference sequence). The CDR3 nucleotides read TGTGCCAGCAGCCAAGTCGGGGTCGCTTTC. Translated, it gives CASSQVGVAF. The full variable domain, rest sourced from reference TRBV5-5 and TRBJ2-6, is DAGVTQSPTHLIKTRGQQVTLRCSPISGHKSVSWYQQVLGQGPQFIFQYYEKEERGRGNFPDRFSARQFPNYSSELNVNALLLGDSALYLCASSQVGVAFGAGSRLTVL.

This clonotype occurred many times. V and J are TRBV25-1 and TRBJ1-5; D is uncertain. This CDR3 comprises 18 residues. Per germline, CDR1 MGHDK and CDR2 SYGVNS. V was trimmed by 2 bases and J by 9 bases, leaving 26 bases between them. For the CDR3, the DNA is TGTGCCAGCAGTGAAATGGTGAGCCCTACTATAATAATGGGGCCCCAGCATTTT. Its protein product is CASSEMVSPTIIMGPQHF.

This clonotype was counted once. A read error may explain this, as a much larger clone is one base away. The genes are TRBV9 and TRBJ1-6, with no clear D. The CDR3 consists of 15 residues. Between the trimmed V and J ends, which lost 3 bases and 10 bases, there was a span of 17 bases. The V gene's germline CDR1 is SGDLS and CDR2 YYNGEE. The CDR3 DNA follows: TGTGCCAGCAGCGAATCGAGCCAAAGCAGCTCACCCCTCCACTTT. As protein: CASSESSQSSSPLHF.

The CDR3: CASSLPGQGSYEQYF. CDR3 DNA sequence: TGCGCCAGCAGTCTTCCGGGACAGGGCTCCTACGAGCAGTACTTC. The chain is built from TRBV4-1 and TRBJ2-7; TRBD1 agrees at 9 bases. Germline trimming cut 6 bases from V and 0 bases from J; bases unmatched to any gene: 6. Germline loops: CDR1 MGHRA, CDR2 YSYEKL. The CDR3 loop spans 15 amino acids.

The gene calls are TRBV6-6 and TRBJ1-1; the D gene is possibly TRBD1 (5 bases). Trimming took off 6 bases at V and 1 base at J, with 12 bases between the two ends. This CDR3 is built from 14 residues. The germline CDR1 and CDR2 sequences are MNHNY and SVGAGI (reference sequence). CDR3 DNA sequence: TGTGCCAGCAGGGCGGGACTCCAGAACACTGAAGCTTTCTTT. Translation: CASRAGLQNTEAFF.